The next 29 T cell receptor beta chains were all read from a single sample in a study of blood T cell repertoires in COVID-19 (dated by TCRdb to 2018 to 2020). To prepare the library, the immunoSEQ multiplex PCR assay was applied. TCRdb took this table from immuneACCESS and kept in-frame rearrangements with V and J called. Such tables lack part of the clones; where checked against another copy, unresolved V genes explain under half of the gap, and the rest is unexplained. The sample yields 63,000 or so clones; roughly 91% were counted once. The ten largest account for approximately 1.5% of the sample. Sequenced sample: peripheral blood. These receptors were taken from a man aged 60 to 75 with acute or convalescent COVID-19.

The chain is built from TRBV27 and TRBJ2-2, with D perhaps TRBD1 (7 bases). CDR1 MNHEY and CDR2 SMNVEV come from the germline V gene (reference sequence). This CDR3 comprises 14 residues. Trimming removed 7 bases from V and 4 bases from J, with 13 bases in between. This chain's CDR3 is CASMGGTVTGELFF. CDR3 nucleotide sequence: TGTGCCAGCATGGGCGGGACAGTCACCGGGGAGCTGTTTTTT.

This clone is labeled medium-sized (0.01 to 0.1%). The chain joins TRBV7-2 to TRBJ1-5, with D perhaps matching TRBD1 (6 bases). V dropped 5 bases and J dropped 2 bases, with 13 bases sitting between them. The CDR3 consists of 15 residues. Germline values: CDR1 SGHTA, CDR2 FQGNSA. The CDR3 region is CASSTGGARNQPQHF. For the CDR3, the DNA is TGTGCCAGCAGCACCGGGGGGGCCCGCAATCAGCCCCAGCATTTT. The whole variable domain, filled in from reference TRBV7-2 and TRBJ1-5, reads GAGVSQSPSNKVTEKGKDVELRCDPISGHTALYWYRQSLGQGLEFLIYFQGNSAPDKSGLPSDRFSAERTGGSVSTLTIQRTQQEDSAVYLCASSTGGARNQPQHFGDGTRLSIL.

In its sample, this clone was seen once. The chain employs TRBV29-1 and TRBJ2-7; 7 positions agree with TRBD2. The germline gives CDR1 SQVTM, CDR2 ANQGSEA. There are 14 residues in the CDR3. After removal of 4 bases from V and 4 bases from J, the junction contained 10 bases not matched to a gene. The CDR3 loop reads CSVVGGTNTYEQYF. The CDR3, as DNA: TGCAGCGTTGTGGGCGGGACTAATACATACGAGCAGTACTTC.

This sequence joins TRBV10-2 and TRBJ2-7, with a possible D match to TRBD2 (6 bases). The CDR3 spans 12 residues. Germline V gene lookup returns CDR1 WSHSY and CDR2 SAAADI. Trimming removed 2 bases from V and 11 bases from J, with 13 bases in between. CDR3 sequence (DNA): TGCGCCAGCAGTGAGAGTGTGGAGGGGAAGTACTTC. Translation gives CASSESVEGKYF.

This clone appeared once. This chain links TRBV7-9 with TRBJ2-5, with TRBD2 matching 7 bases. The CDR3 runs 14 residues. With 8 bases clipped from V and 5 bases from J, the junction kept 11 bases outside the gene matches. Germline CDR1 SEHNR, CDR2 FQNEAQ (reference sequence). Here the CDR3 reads CASLRGGARETQYF. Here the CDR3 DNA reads TGTGCCAGCTTACGGGGAGGGGCTCGGGAGACCCAGTACTTC.

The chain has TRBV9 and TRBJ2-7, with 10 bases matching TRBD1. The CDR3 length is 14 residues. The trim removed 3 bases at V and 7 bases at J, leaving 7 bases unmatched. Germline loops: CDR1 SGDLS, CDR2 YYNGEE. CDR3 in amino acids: CASSGGTGVEEQYF. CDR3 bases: TGTGCCAGCAGCGGCGGGACAGGGGTCGAGGAGCAGTACTTC. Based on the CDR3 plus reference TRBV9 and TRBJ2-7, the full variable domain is DSGVTQTPKHLITATGQRVTLRCSPRSGDLSVYWYQQSLDQGLQFLIQYYNGEERAKGNILERFSAQQFPDLHSELNLSSLELGDSALYFCASSGGTGVEEQYFGPGTRLTVT.

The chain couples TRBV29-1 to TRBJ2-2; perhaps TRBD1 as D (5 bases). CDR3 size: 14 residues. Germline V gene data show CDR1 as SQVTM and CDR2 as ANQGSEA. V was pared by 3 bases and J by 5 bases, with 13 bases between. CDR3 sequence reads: CSVDGRARTGELFF. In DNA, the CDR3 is TGCAGCGTTGACGGCAGGGCTAGGACCGGGGAGCTGTTTTTT.

This CDR3 is CASSELGQGVKIGELFF. For the CDR3, the DNA is TGTGCCAGCAGTGAATTGGGGCAGGGGGTCAAGATCGGGGAGCTGTTTTTT. This chain joins TRBV25-1 and TRBJ2-2; TRBD1 matches at 7 bases. This CDR3 comprises 17 residues. Unmatched junction bases numbered 12, after V lost 1 base and J lost 7 bases. Germline-derived CDR1 and CDR2 are MGHDK and SYGVNS.

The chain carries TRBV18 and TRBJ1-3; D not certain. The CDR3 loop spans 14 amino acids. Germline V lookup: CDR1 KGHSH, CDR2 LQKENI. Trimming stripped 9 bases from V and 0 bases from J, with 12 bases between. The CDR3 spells CASQDTISGNTIYF. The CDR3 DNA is TGTGCCAGTCAAGACACCATCTCTGGAAACACCATATATTTT.

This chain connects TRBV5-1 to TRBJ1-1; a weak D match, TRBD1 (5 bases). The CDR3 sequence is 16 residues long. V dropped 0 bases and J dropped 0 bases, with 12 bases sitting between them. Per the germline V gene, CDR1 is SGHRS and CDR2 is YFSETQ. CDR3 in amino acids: CASSLGTGLLNTEAFF. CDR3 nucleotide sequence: TGCGCCAGCAGCTTGGGGACGGGACTTTTGAACACTGAAGCTTTCTTT.

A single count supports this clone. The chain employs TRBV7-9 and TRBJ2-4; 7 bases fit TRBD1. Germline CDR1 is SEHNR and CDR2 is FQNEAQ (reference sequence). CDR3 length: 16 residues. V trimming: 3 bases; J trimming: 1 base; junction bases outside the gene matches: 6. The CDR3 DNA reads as TGTGCCAGCAGCTTCGGGACAGAATGGGCCAAAAACATTCAGTACTTC. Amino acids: CASSFGTEWAKNIQYF.

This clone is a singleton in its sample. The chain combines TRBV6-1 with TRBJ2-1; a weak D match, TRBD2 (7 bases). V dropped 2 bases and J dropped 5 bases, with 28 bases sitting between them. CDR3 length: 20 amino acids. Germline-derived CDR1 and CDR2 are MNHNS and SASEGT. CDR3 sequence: CASSELFPFGRLGGDNEQFF. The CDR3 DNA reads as TGTGCCAGCAGTGAACTTTTTCCTTTCGGACGTTTAGGGGGGGACAATGAGCAGTTCTTC.

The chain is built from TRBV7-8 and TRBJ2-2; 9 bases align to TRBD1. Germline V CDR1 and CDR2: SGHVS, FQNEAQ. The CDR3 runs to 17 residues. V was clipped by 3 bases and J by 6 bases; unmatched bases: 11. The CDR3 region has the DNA TGTGCCAGCAGCTTGGGCCGGCGGGACAGGGTTTCCGGGGAGCTGTTTTTT. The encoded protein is CASSLGRRDRVSGELFF.

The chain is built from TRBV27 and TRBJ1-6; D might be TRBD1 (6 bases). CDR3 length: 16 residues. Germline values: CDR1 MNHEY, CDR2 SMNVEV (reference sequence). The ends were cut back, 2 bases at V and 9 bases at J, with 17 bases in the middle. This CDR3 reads CASSLGGAGYFSPLHF. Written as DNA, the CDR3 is TGTGCCAGCAGTTTAGGGGGGGCAGGGTACTTTTCACCCCTCCACTTT.

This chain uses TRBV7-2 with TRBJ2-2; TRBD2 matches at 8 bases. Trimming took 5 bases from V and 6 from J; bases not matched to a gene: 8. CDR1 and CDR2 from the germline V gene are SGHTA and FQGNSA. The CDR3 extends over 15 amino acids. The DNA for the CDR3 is TGTGCCAGCAGCCTTAGTGGCGGGGGGCCCGGGGAGCTGTTTTTT. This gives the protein CASSLSGGGPGELFF.

The CDR3 is CASGQEGFSGYTF. The CDR3 DNA reads as TGTGCCAGCGGTCAGGAAGGATTCTCTGGCTACACCTTC. V and J are TRBV25-1 and TRBJ1-2; D is undetermined. Germline CDR1 is MGHDK and CDR2 is SYGVNS. The CDR3 totals 13 residues. Deletions cut 8 bases from V and 7 bases from J, with 17 bases between.

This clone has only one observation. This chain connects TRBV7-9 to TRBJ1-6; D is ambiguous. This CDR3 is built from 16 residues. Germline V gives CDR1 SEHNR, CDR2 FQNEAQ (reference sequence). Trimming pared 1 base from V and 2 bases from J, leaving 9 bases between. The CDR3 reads CASSLVPPTYNSPLHF. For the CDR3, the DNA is TGTGCCAGCAGCTTAGTTCCCCCTACCTATAATTCACCCCTCCACTTT. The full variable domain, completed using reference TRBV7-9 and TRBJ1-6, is DTGVSQNPRHKITKRGQNVTFRCDPISEHNRLYWYRQTLGQGPEFLTYFQNEAQLEKSRLLSDRFSAERPKGSFSTLEIQRTEQGDSAMYLCASSLVPPTYNSPLHFGNGTRLTVT.

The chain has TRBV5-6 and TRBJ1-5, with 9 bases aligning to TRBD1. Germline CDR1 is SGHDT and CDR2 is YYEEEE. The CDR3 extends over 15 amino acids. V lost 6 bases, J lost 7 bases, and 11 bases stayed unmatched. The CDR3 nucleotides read TGTGCCAGCACCCGACGGGGACAGGGCAGGCAGCCCCAGCATTTT. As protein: CASTRRGQGRQPQHF.

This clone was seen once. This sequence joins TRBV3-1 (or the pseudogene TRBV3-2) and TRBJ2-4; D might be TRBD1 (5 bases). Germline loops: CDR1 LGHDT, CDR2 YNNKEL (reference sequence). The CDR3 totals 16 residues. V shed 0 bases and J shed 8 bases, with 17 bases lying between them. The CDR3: CASSQEKAGRWDIQYF. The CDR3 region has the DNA TGTGCCAGCAGCCAAGAAAAAGCAGGGCGTTGGGACATTCAGTACTTC.

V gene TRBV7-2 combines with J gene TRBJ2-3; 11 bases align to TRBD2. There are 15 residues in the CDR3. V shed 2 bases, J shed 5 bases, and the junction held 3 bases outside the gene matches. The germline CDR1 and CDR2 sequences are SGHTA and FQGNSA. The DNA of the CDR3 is TGTGCCAGCAGCTTATTAGCGGGGGGGATAGATACGCAGTATTTT. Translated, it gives CASSLLAGGIDTQYF.

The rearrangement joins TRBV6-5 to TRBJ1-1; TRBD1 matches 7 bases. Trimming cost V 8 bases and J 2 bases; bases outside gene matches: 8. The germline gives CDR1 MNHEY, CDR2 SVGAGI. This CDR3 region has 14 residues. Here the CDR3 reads CASVTPGGNTEAFF. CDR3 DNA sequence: TGTGCCAGCGTCACTCCAGGGGGAAACACTGAAGCTTTCTTT.

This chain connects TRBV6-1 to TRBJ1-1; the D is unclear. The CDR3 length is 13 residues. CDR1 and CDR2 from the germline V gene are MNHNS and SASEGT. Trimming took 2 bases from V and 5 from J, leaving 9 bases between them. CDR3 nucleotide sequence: TGTGCCAGCAGTGAACGGGGTGGGACTGAAGCTTTCTTT. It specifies CASSERGGTEAFF.

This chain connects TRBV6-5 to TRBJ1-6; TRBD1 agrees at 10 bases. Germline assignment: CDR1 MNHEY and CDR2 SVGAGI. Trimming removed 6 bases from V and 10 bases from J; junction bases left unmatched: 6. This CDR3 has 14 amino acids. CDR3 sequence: CASSSGQGRSPLHF. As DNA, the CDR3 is TGTGCCAGCAGCTCGGGACAGGGGAGATCACCCCTCCACTTT.

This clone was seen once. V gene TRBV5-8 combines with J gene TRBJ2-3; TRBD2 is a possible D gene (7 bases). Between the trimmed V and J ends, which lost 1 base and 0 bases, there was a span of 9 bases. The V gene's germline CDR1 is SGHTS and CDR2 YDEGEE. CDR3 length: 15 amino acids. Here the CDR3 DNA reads TGTGCCAGCAGCTTGCGGGGGGCCAGCACAGATACGCAGTATTTT. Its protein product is CASSLRGASTDTQYF. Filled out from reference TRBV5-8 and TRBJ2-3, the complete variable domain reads EAGVTQSPTHLIKTRGQQATLRCSPISGHTSVYWYQQALGLGLQFLLWYDEGEERNRGNFPPRFSGRQFPNYSSELNVNALELEDSALYLCASSLRGASTDTQYFGPGTRLTVL.

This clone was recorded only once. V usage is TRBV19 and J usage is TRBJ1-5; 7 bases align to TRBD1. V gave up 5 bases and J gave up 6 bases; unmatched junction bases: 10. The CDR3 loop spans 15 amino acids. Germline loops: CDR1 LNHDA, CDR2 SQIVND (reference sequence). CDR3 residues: CASSVDRVVGQPQHF. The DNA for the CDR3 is TGTGCCAGTAGTGTCGACAGGGTGGTGGGTCAGCCCCAGCATTTT.

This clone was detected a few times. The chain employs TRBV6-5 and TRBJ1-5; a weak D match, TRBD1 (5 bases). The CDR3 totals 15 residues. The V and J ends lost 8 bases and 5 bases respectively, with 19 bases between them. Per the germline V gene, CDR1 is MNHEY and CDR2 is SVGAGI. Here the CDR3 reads CASARGSINDQPQHF. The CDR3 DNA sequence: TGTGCCAGCGCACGGGGGTCCATAAACGATCAGCCCCAGCATTTT.

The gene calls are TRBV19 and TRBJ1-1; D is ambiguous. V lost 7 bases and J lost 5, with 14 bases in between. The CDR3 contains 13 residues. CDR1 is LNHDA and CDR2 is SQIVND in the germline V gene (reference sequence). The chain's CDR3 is CASIGTVKTEAFF. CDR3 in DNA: TGTGCCAGTATAGGAACAGTCAAGACTGAAGCTTTCTTT.

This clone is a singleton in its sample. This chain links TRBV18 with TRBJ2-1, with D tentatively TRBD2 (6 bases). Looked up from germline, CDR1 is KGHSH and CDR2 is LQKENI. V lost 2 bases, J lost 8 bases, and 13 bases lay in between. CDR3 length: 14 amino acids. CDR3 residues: CASSPSTGDDEQFF. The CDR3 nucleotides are TGTGCCAGCTCACCATCTACGGGAGACGATGAGCAGTTCTTC.

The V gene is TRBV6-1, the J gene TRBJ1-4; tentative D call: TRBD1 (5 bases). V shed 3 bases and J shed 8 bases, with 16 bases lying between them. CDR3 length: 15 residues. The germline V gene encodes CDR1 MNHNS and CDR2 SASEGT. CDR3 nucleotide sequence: TGTGCCAGCAGTGATGTCGGGGGAACCGAGGAAAAACTGTTTTTT. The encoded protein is CASSDVGGTEEKLFF.